This TCR beta chain was retrieved from a study of blood T cell repertoires in COVID-19. As for the study in general: Italy, Spain and the United States were the sources of the convalescent and acute COVID-19 samples.

Germline V lookup: CDR1 MNHNY, CDR2 SVGAGI (reference sequence). The CDR3 is 14 amino acids. Trimming shortened V by 2 bases and J by 2 bases, and 7 bases separated the two germline ends. How the authors handled the data: Counts of nucleated cells, estimated from reference gene primer amplification, were obtained. TCRdb keeps only in-frame clones here, not all; method: immunoSEQ multiplex PCR. Clone size and V and J calls were adopted from that table, with D and trimming inferred from the DNA. Of about 160,000 clones detected, roughly 87% appear once; the ten largest clones hold 3% to 4.5%. This rearrangement joins TRBV6-6 to TRBJ1-3, with D tentatively TRBD1 (5 bases). The TCR was taken from a woman aged 55 to 70 who had recovered from COVID-19. The material sequenced was peripheral blood. DNA of the CDR3: TGTGCCAGCAGTTACGGGGGGACTGGAAACACCATATATTTT. It yields the protein CASSYGGTGNTIYF.